A single sample gave rise to the 4 T cell receptor beta chains below, sequenced in a study of T cell responses to AZD1222 COVID-19 vaccine. Sequenced by immunoSEQ multiplex PCR; TCRdb stores in-frame clones only, minus some. The table includes fewer than 150,000 clones, roughly 90% detected once. Here the sequenced sample was peripheral blood, taken on day 0 of AZD1222 vaccination. These receptors all stem from an adult in good health.

The CDR3 protein is CASSLIALGVNTIYF. The CDR3, as DNA: TGTGCCAGCAGTTTAATTGCGCTCGGAGTAAACACCATATATTTT. This rearrangement joins TRBV28 to TRBJ1-3; D remains ambiguous. Trimming took 2 bases from V and 6 from J, leaving 14 bases between them. CDR1 and CDR2 (germline): MDHEN, SYDVKM. The CDR3 totals 15 residues.

This clone has a single count. The chain joins TRBV11-2 to TRBJ2-2; 9 bases agree with TRBD1. Germline V gene data show CDR1 as SGHAT and CDR2 as FQNNGV. The junction had 23 bases not matched to a gene; V was cut back by 11 bases and J by 4 bases. The CDR3 length is 19 residues. CDR3 amino acids: CAGPPRGGTGSLRTGELFF. In DNA form, the CDR3 reads TGTGCCGGACCCCCCAGGGGCGGGACAGGGTCATTGCGCACCGGGGAGCTGTTTTTT. The full variable domain, completed using reference TRBV11-2 and TRBJ2-2, is EAGVAQSPRYKIIEKRQSVAFWCNPISGHATLYWYQQILGQGPKLLIQFQNNGVVDDSQLPKDRFSAERLKGVDSTLKIQPAKLEDSAVYLCAGPPRGGTGSLRTGELFFGEGSRLTVL.

The chain recombines TRBV6-5 with TRBJ2-7, with D perhaps matching TRBD1 (6 bases). V lost 10 bases to trimming and J lost 3 bases, with 10 bases between them. CDR3 length equals 11 residues. Germline V gene lookup returns CDR1 MNHEY and CDR2 SVGAGI. The CDR3 nucleotides are TGTGCCACACGGACAGACTACGAGCAGTACTTC. It is translated as CATRTDYEQYF.

This chain links TRBV19 with TRBJ1-5; 8 nucleotides agree with TRBD1. The V and J ends lost 6 bases and 6 bases, in that order; junction bases with no gene match: 4. From germline, CDR1 is LNHDA and CDR2 SQIVND (reference sequence). The CDR3 sequence is 13 residues long. The CDR3 DNA reads TGTGCCAGTAGCCAGGACAGGGTTCAGCCCCAGCATTTT. Protein: CASSQDRVQPQHF. Drawing the rest from reference TRBV19 and TRBJ1-5, the complete variable domain is DGGITQSPKYLFRKEGQNVTLSCEQNLNHDAMYWYRQDPGQGLRLIYYSQIVNDFQKGDIAEGYSVSREKKESFPLTVTSAQKNPTAFYLCASSQDRVQPQHFGDGTRLSIL.